The T cell receptor (beta chain) described here comes from a study of blood T cells in healthy people across ages (dated by TCRdb to the mid-2010s). Background for the entire study: In model experiments, template switching captured roughly one uniquely barcoded TCR beta cDNA molecule for every two T cells. Age-related changes in TCR beta repertoire diversity were measured in the study by deep sequencing normalized with unique cDNA molecular identifiers. The donors were divided into four age groups: young (average around 16 years), middle-aged (roughly 42), aged (approximately 64) and long-lived (around 80). To avoid experimental bias, donors of different ages were spread randomly across the sequencing lanes. Two additional independent replicas of 1 million unique cDNA reads from the same blood draw were analyzed for two donors (one aged 18 to 30 and one aged 80 or older). The full study reports these points: Conclusive comparison of naive and antigen-experienced compartments was prevented by the profiling of bulk unsorted PBMCs. Estimates of total diversity based on one million sequenced T cells were considered lower bounds and underestimates. As age increased, observed TCR beta diversity per million T cells dropped in a roughly linear way, and a significant reduction was already evident by age 40. Compared with the aged group, the long-lived group had more naive CD4+ T cells, fewer expanded clones and increased TCR diversity, suggesting age selection. Observed TCR beta diversity correlated strongly with the percentage of naive T cells measured by flow cytometry. Because donor CMV infection status was unknown, age-related changes in expanded clonotypes were potentially confounded.

The library was made by 5' RACE. The sequencing machine was an Illumina HiSeq 2500. The second PCR ran for about 6 to 12 cycles and used a J-beta primer mix along with a sample-barcoded 5' primer. Each TCR beta cDNA molecule received a unique molecular identifier from a template-switch 5' adaptor carrying 12 random nucleotides. Each sample yielded at least 2.5 million CDR3-containing paired-end reads. All of the RNA was converted into first-strand cDNA using the Mint cDNA synthesis kit, with a TRBC-specific oligonucleotide serving as the primer. Following uracil-DNA glycosylase treatment, all cDNA underwent a first 18-cycle PCR with the universal primers M1SS and BC2_uni_R. The paper's data handling went like this. Each sample was normalized by randomly selecting 1 million high-quality reads, each carrying a distinct molecular identifier. Reads sharing molecular identifiers were discarded rather than binned into consensus sequences. CDR3 identification, clonotype clustering and error correction used MiTCR with a Q25 quality threshold and the strictest error-elimination algorithm. A nonparametric unseen species model with Euler transformation was used to estimate a lower bound on total TCR beta diversity. TCRdb cleaned the public reads at Q25 with fastp, built clones with MiXCR and kept in-frame beta chains. CDR3 protein duplicates are merged, each entry listing the most common genes and DNA. TCRdb assigned the V and J calls; the authors' analysis was not used. The sample records 550,000 to 750,000 distinct CDR3 sequences, 21% of which are singletons. The ten largest account for roughly 3.6% of the sample.

On this clonotype: Its antigen is still unknown. No base-level quality is on record; no much larger clone is a single base apart.

Donors were 39 systemically healthy Caucasian individuals from Russia aged about 6 to 100 years. Approximately 9.3 milliliters of peripheral blood were collected from each donor into EDTA-treated Vacutainer tubes. PBMCs were isolated by Ficoll-Paque density-gradient centrifugation, with at least 7 million obtained per sample. Trizol reagent was used to extract total RNA from PBMCs, with at least 5.5 micrograms per sample. For every donor, flow cytometry on a PBMC aliquot measured the percentage of naive CD45RAhigh/CD27high T cells. The germline V gene supplies CDR1 MNHNS and CDR2 SASEGT. The CDR3 numbers 16 residues from cysteine through phenylalanine. Only the CDR3 part of the read is kept: 48 bases, read in frame from the first base.

What was sequenced was blood. This chain joins TRBV6-1 to TRBJ2-5; TRBD2 lines up with 9 middle nucleotides. The end of the DNA is better explained by TRBJ2-7, so the J call may be wrong. This clonotype originated in a man aged 65 to 79 in good health. The CDR3 in this case is CASSRGASGKPYEQYF. The sequenced DNA is TGTGCCAGCAGTCGAGGCGCTAGCGGGAAACCCTACGAGCAGTACTTC.